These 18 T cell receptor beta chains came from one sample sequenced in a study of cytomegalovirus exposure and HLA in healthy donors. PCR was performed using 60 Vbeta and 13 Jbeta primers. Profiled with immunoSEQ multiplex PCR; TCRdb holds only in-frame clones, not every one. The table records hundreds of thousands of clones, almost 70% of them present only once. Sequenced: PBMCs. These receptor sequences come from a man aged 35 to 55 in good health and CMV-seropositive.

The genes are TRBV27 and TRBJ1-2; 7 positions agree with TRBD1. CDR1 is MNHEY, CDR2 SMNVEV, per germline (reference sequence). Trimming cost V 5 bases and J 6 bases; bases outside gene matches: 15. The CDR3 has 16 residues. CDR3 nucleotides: TGTGCCAGCAGTCTCCGTGGGGCAGGGGGGCCGGATGGCTACACCTTC. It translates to CASSLRGAGGPDGYTF.

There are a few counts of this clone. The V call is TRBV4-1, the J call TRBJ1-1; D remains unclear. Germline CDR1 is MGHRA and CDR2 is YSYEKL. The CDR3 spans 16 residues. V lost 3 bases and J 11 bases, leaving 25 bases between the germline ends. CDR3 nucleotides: TGCGCCAGCAGCCACCTAGCAGCCGAGCTCAGTGAAAGTGCTTTCTTT. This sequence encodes CASSHLAAELSESAFF.

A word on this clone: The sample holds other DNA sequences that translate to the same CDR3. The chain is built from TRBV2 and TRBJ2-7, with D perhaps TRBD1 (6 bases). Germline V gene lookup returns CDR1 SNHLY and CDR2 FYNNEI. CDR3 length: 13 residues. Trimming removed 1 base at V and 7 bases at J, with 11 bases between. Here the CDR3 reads CASSEGGLWEQYF. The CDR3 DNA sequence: TGTGCCAGCAGTGAAGGGGGGCTCTGGGAGCAGTACTTC.

The CDR3 here is CASRRTGTTNEKLFF. The CDR3 DNA sequence: TGTGCCAGCAGGAGGACAGGGACCACTAATGAAAAACTGTTTTTT. The chain carries TRBV6-1 and TRBJ1-4; 8 positions match TRBD1. The CDR3 has 15 amino acids. V lost 6 bases, J lost 2 bases, and 5 bases stayed unmatched. Germline values: CDR1 MNHNS, CDR2 SASEGT.

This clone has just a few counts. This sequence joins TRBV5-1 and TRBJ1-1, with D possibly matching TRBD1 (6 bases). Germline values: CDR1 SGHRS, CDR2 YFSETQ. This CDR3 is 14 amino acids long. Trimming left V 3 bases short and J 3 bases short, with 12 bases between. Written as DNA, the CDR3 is TGCGCCAGCAGCTCAGGGGCGGGGGACACTGAAGCTTTCTTT. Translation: CASSSGAGDTEAFF.

The CDR3 DNA reads TGCGCCAGCAGCTTGGAGACAGGGGTGGATGGCTACACCTTC. Protein sequence: CASSLETGVDGYTF. The chain employs TRBV5-1 and TRBJ1-2; 8 bases align to TRBD1. This CDR3 contains 14 residues. J lost 6 bases, V lost 0 bases, and 4 bases had no gene match. CDR1 and CDR2 (germline): SGHRS, YFSETQ.

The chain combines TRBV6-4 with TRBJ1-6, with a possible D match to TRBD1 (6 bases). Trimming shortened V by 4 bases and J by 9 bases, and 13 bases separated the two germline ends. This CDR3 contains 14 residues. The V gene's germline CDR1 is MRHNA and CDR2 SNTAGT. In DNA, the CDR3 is TGTGCCAGCAGTGGAGTGGGCAGGGGTTCACCCCTCCACTTT. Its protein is CASSGVGRGSPLHF.

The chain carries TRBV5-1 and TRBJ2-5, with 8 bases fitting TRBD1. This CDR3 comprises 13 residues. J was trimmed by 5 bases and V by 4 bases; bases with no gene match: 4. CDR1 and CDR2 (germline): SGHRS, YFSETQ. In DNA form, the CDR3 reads TGCGCCAGCAGCCTGAACAGGGGGGAGACCCAGTACTTC. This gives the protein CASSLNRGETQYF.

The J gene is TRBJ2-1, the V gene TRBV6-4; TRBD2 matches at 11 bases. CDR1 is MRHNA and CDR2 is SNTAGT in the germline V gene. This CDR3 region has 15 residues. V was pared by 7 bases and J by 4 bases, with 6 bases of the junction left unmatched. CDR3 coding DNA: TGTGCCAGCACCCGACTAGCGGGGAGTTACAATGAGCAGTTCTTC. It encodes CASTRLAGSYNEQFF.

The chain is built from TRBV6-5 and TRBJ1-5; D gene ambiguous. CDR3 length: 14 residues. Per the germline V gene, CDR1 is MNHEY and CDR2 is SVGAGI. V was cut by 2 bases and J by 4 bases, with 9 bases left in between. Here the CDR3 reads CASSYLRSNQPQHF. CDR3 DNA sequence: TGTGCCAGCAGTTACCTCCGGAGTAATCAGCCCCAGCATTTT.

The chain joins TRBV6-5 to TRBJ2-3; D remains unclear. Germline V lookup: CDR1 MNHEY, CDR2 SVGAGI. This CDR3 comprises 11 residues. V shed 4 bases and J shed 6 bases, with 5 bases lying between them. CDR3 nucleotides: TGTGCCAGCAGTTCAGTTGATACGCAGTATTTT. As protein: CASSSVDTQYF.

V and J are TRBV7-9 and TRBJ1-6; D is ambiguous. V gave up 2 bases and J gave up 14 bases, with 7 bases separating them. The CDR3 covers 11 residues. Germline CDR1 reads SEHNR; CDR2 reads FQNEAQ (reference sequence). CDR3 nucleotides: TGTGCCAGCAGCTTAACCGAGACCCTCCACTTT. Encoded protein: CASSLTETLHF.

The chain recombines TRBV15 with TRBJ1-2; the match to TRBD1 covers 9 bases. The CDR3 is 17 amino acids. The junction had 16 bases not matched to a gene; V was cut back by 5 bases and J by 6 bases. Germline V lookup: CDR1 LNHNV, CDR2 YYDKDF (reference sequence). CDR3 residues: CATSGYRPGQGADGYTF. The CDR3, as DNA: TGTGCCACCAGCGGATACCGGCCGGGACAGGGCGCGGATGGCTACACCTTC.

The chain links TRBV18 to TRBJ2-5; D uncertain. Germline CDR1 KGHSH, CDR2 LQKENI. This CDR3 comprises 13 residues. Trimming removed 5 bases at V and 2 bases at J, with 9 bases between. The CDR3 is CASSSRLQETQYF. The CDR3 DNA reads TGTGCCAGCTCAAGCAGGTTACAAGAGACCCAGTACTTC.

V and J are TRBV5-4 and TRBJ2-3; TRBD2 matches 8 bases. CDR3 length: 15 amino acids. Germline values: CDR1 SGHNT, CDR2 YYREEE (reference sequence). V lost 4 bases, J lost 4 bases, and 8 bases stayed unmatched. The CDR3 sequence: CASSHGLASSDTQYF. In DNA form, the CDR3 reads TGTGCCAGCAGCCATGGACTAGCCAGTTCAGATACGCAGTATTTT.

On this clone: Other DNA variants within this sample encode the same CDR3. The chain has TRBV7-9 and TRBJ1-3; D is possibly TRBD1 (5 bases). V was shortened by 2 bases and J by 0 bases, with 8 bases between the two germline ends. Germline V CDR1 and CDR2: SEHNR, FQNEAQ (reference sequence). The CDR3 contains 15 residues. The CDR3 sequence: CASSLRGSSGNTIYF. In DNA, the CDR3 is TGTGCCAGCAGCTTAAGGGGAAGCTCTGGAAACACCATATATTTT.

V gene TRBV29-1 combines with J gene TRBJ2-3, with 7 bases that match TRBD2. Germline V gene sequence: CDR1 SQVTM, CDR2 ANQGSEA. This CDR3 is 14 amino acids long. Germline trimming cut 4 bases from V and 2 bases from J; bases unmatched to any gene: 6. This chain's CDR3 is CSVGVAGYTDTQYF. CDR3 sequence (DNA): TGCAGCGTTGGCGTAGCGGGTTACACAGATACGCAGTATTTT.

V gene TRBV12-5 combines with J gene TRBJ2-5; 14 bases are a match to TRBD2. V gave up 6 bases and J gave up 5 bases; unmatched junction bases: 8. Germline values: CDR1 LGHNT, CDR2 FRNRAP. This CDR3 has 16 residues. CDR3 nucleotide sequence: TGTGCTAGTGGCCAAGGACTAGCGGGGGGCGTGGAGACCCAGTACTTC. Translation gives CASGQGLAGGVETQYF.